The present T cell receptor (beta chain) was sequenced within a study of cytomegalovirus exposure and HLA in healthy donors. TCRdb's copy holds only in-frame clones and misses some; the assay was immunoSEQ multiplex PCR. The table has 82,000 or so clones, about 92% seen once. Findings of the study overall: The study designated some 180 TCR beta chains cytomegalovirus-associated.

V was clipped by 5 bases and J by 0 bases, with 23 bases between them. CDR3 size: 19 residues. Germline lookup yields CDR1 MDHEN and CDR2 SYDVKM. On this clone itself: Its antigen is currently unknown.

This chain links TRBV28 with TRBJ1-5; D might be TRBD1 (6 bases). This TCR was sampled from a man aged 18 to 35 in good health and CMV-seronegative. The sequenced material came from PBMCs. CDR3 nucleotide sequence: TGTGCCAGCAGTAAGGTGGGGAGGGGGGGACGATATAGCAATCAGCCCCAGCATTTT. Protein: CASSKVGRGGRYSNQPQHF.